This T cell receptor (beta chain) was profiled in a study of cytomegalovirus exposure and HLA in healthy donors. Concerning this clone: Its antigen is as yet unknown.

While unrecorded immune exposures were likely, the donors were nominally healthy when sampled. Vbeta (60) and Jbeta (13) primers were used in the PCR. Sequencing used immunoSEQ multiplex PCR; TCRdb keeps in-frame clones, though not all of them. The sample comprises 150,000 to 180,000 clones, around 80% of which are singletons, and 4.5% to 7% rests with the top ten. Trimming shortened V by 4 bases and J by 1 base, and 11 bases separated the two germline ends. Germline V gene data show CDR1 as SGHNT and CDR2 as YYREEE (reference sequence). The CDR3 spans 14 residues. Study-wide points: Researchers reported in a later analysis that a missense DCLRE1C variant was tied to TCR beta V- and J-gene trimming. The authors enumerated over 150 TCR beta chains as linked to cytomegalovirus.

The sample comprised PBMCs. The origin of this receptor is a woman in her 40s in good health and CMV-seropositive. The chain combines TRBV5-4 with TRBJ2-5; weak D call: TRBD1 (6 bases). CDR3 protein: CASSPGQAQETQYF. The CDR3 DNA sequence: TGTGCCAGCAGCCCGGGACAAGCCCAAGAGACCCAGTACTTC.